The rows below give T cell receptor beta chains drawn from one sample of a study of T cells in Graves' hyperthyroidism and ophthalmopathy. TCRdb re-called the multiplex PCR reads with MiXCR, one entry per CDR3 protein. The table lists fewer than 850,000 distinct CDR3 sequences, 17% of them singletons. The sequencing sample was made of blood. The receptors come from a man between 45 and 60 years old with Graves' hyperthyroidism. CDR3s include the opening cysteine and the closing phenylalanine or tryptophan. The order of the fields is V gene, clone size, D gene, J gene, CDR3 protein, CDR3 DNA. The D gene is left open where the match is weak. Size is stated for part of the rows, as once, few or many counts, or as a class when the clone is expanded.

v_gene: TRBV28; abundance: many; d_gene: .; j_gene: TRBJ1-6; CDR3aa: CASRTGQPNSPLHF; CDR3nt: TGTGCCAGCAGAACCGGACAGCCCAATTCACCCCTCCACTTT
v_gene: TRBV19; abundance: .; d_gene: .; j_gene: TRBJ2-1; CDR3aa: CASSIVRVDEQFF; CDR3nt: TGTGCCAGTAGTATAGTCAGGGTGGATGAGCAGTTCTTC
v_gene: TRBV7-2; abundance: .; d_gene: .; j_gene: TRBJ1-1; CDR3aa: CASSLLPDADTEAFF; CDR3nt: TGTGCCAGCAGCTTACTCCCCGACGCTGACACTGAAGCTTTCTTT
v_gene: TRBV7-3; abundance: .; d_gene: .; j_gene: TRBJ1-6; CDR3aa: CASGSAGGSPLHF; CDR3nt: TGTGCCAGCGGTAGCGCTGGGGGTTCACCCCTCCACTTT
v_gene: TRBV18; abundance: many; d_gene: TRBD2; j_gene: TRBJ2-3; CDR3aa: CASSLTSGISSDTQYF; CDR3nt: TGTGCCAGCTCCCTCACTAGCGGGATCTCCTCAGATACGCAGTATTTT
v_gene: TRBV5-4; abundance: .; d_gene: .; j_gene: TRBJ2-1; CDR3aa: CASSPVTGEVEQFF; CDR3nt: TGTGCCAGCAGCCCAGTAACAGGGGAGGTTGAGCAGTTCTTC
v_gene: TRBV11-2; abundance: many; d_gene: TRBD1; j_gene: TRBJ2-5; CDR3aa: CASSRQGAMSETQYF; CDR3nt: TGTGCCAGCAGCCGACAGGGGGCTATGTCAGAGACCCAGTACTTC
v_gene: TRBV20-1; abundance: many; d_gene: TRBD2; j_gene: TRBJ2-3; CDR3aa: CSAQPGLAVSDTQYF; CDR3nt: TGCAGTGCTCAACCGGGACTAGCGGTGTCAGATACGCAGTATTTT
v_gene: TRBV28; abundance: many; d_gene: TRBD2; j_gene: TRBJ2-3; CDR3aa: CASSFMSGREGQGSTDTQYF; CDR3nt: TGTGCCAGCAGTTTTATGTCTGGACGGGAGGGGCAAGGGAGCACAGATACGCAGTATTTT
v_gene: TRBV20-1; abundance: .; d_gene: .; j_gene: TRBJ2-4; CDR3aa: CSASGRVNAKNIQYF; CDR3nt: TGCAGTGCTAGCGGGAGAGTTAATGCCAAAAACATTCAGTACTTC
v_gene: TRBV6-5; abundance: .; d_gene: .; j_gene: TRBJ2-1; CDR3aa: CASSYGVPYNEQFF; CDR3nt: TGTGCCAGCAGTTACGGAGTCCCCTACAATGAGCAGTTCTTC
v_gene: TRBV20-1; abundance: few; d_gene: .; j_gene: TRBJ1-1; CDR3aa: CSALKTRGGTEAFF; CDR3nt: TGCAGTGCCCTCAAGACACGGGGAGGAACTGAAGCTTTCTTT
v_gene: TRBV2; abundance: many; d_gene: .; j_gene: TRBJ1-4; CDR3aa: CASKILATNEKLFF; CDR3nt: TGTGCCAGCAAAATCCTCGCAACTAATGAAAAACTGTTTTTT
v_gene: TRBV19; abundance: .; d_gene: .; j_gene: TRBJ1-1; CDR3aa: CASSKSTEAFF; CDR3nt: TGTGCCAGTAGTAAAAGCACTGAAGCTTTCTTT
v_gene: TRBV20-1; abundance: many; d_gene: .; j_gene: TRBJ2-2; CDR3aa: CSARYHLRGGELFF; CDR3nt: TGCAGTGCCAGATACCATCTTCGTGGCGGGGAGCTGTTTTTT
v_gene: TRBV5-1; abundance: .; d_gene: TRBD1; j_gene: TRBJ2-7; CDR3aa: CASSLEDRGSEQYF; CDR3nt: TGCGCCAGCAGCTTGGAGGACAGGGGGTCCGAGCAGTACTTC
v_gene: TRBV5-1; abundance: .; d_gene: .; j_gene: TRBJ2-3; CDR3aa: CASSRLGTGTSTDTQYF; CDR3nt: TGCGCCAGCAGCCGTCTAGGGACGGGGACCAGCACAGATACGCAGTATTTT
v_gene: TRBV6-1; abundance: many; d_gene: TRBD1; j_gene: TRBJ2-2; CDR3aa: CASSWGQVGSGELFF; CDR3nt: TGTGCCAGCAGTTGGGGACAGGTCGGGAGCGGGGAGCTGTTTTTT
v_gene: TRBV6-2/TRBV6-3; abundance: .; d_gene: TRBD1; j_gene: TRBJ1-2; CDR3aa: CASSYGGQGLFFDGYTF; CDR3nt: TGTGCCAGCAGTTACGGAGGACAGGGTTTGTTCTTCGATGGCTACACCTTC
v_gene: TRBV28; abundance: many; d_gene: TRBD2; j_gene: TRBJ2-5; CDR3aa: CASSFHGTTQETQYF; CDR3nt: TGTGCCAGCAGTTTCCACGGGACTACGCAAGAGACCCAGTACTTC
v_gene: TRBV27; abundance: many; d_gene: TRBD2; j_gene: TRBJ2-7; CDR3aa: CASSLRLAGAPGEQYF; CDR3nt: TGTGCCAGCAGTCTCCGACTAGCGGGAGCCCCTGGGGAGCAGTACTTC
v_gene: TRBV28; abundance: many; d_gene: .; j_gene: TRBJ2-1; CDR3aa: CASSPSGASSYNEQFF; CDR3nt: TGTGCCAGCAGTCCCTCTGGCGCCAGCTCCTACAATGAGCAGTTCTTC
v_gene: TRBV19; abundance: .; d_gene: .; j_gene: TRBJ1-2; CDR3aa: CASKQGHYGYTF; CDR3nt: TGTGCCAGTAAGCAAGGACACTATGGCTACACCTTC